A single sample gave rise to the 24 T cell receptor beta chains below, sequenced in a study of blood T cell repertoires in COVID-19. The data were produced by immunoSEQ multiplex PCR, yet TCRdb's version contains in-frame clones alone and is incomplete. The data hold some 170,000 clones, with roughly 87% observed a single time. What was sequenced was PBMCs or T cells enriched from blood (not recorded which). Every receptor here comes from a human donor with acute COVID-19. The donor label of this sample is uncertain.

The genes are TRBV5-6 and TRBJ2-7; the D gene is possibly TRBD2 (6 bases). The CDR3 runs to 13 residues. V was pared by 4 bases and J by 3 bases, with 11 bases between. The germline V gene has CDR1 SGHDT and CDR2 YYEEEE. In DNA form, the CDR3 reads TGTGCCAGCAGCCCCCGGGACTTCTACGAGCAGTACTTC. Encoded protein: CASSPRDFYEQYF.

This rearrangement joins TRBV2 to TRBJ2-1; 7 bases fit TRBD2. Trimming removed 7 bases from V and 6 bases from J; junction bases left unmatched: 6. Germline lookup yields CDR1 SNHLY and CDR2 FYNNEI. The CDR3 covers 13 residues. The CDR3 DNA sequence: TGTGCCAGCACACGGGGGGACGGCAATGAGCAGTTCTTC. Protein product: CASTRGDGNEQFF.

The chain's CDR3 is CSASGSGSYEQYF. The CDR3 DNA sequence: TGCAGTGCTAGTGGCAGCGGTTCCTACGAGCAGTACTTC. The rearrangement uses TRBV20-1 and TRBJ2-7, with D possibly matching TRBD2 (5 bases). Per germline, CDR1 DFQATT and CDR2 SNEGSKA (reference sequence). V was pared by 3 bases and J by 1 base, with 10 bases between. This CDR3 has 13 residues.

V usage is TRBV5-1 and J usage is TRBJ2-7, with 10 bases that match TRBD1. There are 13 residues in the CDR3. The germline V gene encodes CDR1 SGHRS and CDR2 YFSETQ. Germline trimming cut 6 bases from V and 5 bases from J; bases unmatched to any gene: 5. This CDR3 is CASTRQGADEQYF. DNA of the CDR3: TGCGCCAGCACTCGACAGGGGGCAGACGAGCAGTACTTC.

As DNA, the CDR3 is TGTGCCAGCAGCCATGGGGAGGGGACCCAGTACTTC. Its protein is CASSHGEGTQYF. J is TRBJ2-5 and V is TRBV3-1 (or the pseudogene TRBV3-2), with 7 bases identical to TRBD2. This CDR3 region has 12 residues. CDR1 is LGHDT and CDR2 is YNNKEL in the germline V gene (reference sequence). V lost 3 bases, J lost 7 bases, and 2 bases stayed unmatched.

Here the CDR3 reads CASSQGTDNSPLHF. The DNA for the CDR3 is TGTGCCAGTAGTCAAGGGACAGACAATTCACCCCTCCACTTT. This chain links TRBV19 with TRBJ1-6; TRBD1 matches 7 bases. The CDR3 covers 14 residues. V lost 5 bases and J lost 7; bases outside the gene matches: 5. Germline assignment: CDR1 LNHDA and CDR2 SQIVND (reference sequence).

V gene TRBV19 combines with J gene TRBJ1-5; the match to TRBD1 covers 9 bases. With 5 bases clipped from V and 5 bases from J, the junction kept 10 bases outside the gene matches. Germline CDR1 LNHDA, CDR2 SQIVND (reference sequence). The CDR3 contains 16 residues. The CDR3 bases are TGTGCCAGTAGTGAGGCGGGACAGGGTTGGCATCAGCCCCAGCATTTT. This encodes CASSEAGQGWHQPQHF.

This clone was recorded a few times. The chain joins TRBV27 to TRBJ2-7, with 8 bases fitting TRBD2. Germline loops: CDR1 MNHEY, CDR2 SMNVEV (reference sequence). Germline trimming cut 7 bases from V and 9 bases from J; bases unmatched to any gene: 11. This CDR3 has 13 amino acids. The CDR3 region is CASTWGTRIAQYF. DNA for the CDR3: TGTGCCAGCACCTGGGGGACTAGGATAGCGCAGTACTTC.

J is TRBJ1-1 and V is TRBV4-2, with D tentatively TRBD1 (6 bases). This CDR3 spans 15 amino acids. Germline CDR1 LGHNA, CDR2 YNFKEQ. Trimming left V 8 bases short and J 1 base short, with 17 bases between. The CDR3 region is CASAAARTENTEAFF. CDR3 DNA: TGTGCCAGCGCAGCGGCGAGGACAGAGAACACTGAAGCTTTCTTT.

V is TRBV11-3 and J is TRBJ2-3; a possible D gene is TRBD2 (5 bases). Trimming shortened V by 5 bases and J by 5 bases, and 14 bases separated the two germline ends. Germline CDR1 SGHNT, CDR2 YENEEA. The CDR3 totals 14 residues. Here the CDR3 DNA reads TGTGCCAGCAGCCCCTCGCGACGGGAAGATACGCAGTATTTT. Translated, it gives CASSPSRREDTQYF.

The chain couples TRBV30 to TRBJ1-6; 7 nucleotides align to TRBD1. The CDR3 runs 12 residues. J was trimmed by 8 bases and V by 5 bases; bases with no gene match: 3. Germline V gene sequence: CDR1 GTSNPN, CDR2 SVGIG (reference sequence). CDR3 protein: CAWDREHSPLHF. The CDR3 bases are TGTGCCTGGGACAGGGAACATTCACCCCTCCACTTT.

CDR3 protein: CASSIGTVRGMNTEAFF. The CDR3 DNA follows: TGTGCCAGTAGTATAGGGACCGTTAGGGGCATGAACACTGAAGCTTTCTTT. This rearrangement joins TRBV19 to TRBJ1-1; weak D call: TRBD1 (5 bases). This CDR3 spans 17 amino acids. Germline loops: CDR1 LNHDA, CDR2 SQIVND (reference sequence). Trimming removed 1 base from V and 0 bases from J, with 15 bases in between.

The V call is TRBV18, the J call TRBJ2-2; D is perhaps TRBD1 (6 bases). This CDR3 spans 16 amino acids. V was pared by 6 bases and J by 2 bases, with 16 bases between. From germline, CDR1 is KGHSH and CDR2 LQKENI. In nucleotides, the CDR3 is TGTGCCAGCTCCCCCCAGCAGGGGTATAACACCGGGGAGCTGTTTTTT. Its protein is CASSPQQGYNTGELFF.

This chain links TRBV6-5 with TRBJ2-7; TRBD1 agrees at 7 bases. Germline V gives CDR1 MNHEY, CDR2 SVGAGI. Unmatched junction bases numbered 10, after V lost 8 bases and J lost 3 bases. The CDR3 has 14 residues. The DNA of the CDR3 is TGTGCCAGCTTTACGACAGGGACGGACTACGAGCAGTACTTC. Its protein product is CASFTTGTDYEQYF.

The V call is TRBV10-2, the J call TRBJ1-2; possibly TRBD1 for D (6 bases). Deletions cut 3 bases from V and 4 bases from J, with 15 bases between. The CDR3 loop spans 15 amino acids. From germline, CDR1 is WSHSY and CDR2 SAAADI. The CDR3 sequence: CASSETGSSGYGYTF. The CDR3 region has the DNA TGCGCCAGCAGTGAAACAGGGTCCTCTGGCTATGGCTACACCTTC.

The rearrangement links TRBV7-9 to TRBJ2-3; TRBD2 matches 7 bases. Looked up from germline, CDR1 is SEHNR and CDR2 is FQNEAQ (reference sequence). V lost 1 base to trimming and J lost 0 bases; unmatched junction nucleotides: 4. There are 16 residues in the CDR3. The CDR3 reads CASSLVAGVSTDTQYF. As DNA, the CDR3 is TGTGCCAGCAGCTTAGTCGCGGGGGTGAGCACAGATACGCAGTATTTT.

The V call is TRBV19, the J call TRBJ2-1; D is possibly TRBD1 (6 bases). The CDR3 runs 13 residues. In germline, CDR1 is LNHDA, CDR2 SQIVND (reference sequence). Trimming took 3 bases from V and 6 from J, leaving 9 bases between them. In nucleotides, the CDR3 is TGTGCCAGTAGTATGGGGACAACCAATGAGCAGTTCTTC. The encoded protein is CASSMGTTNEQFF.

The chain is built from TRBV7-2 and TRBJ1-5; 7 nucleotides line up with TRBD1. Germline V gene lookup returns CDR1 SGHTA and CDR2 FQGNSA. J lost 3 bases, V lost 5 bases, and 10 bases had no gene match. The CDR3 consists of 16 residues. CDR3 loop: CASSRGGTADNQPQHF. CDR3 bases: TGTGCCAGCAGCAGAGGCGGGACAGCCGACAATCAGCCCCAGCATTTT.

This clone turned up a few times. The V and J genes are TRBV19 and TRBJ1-2, with D possibly matching TRBD1 (5 bases). The CDR3 loop spans 15 amino acids. Germline V lookup: CDR1 LNHDA, CDR2 SQIVND (reference sequence). The V and J ends lost 5 bases and 4 bases respectively, with 17 bases between them. CDR3 coding DNA: TGTGCCAGTAGTCCCGCGGCGGAGGGGACCTATGGCTACACCTTC. It specifies CASSPAAEGTYGYTF.

This clone has just a few counts. The rearrangement joins TRBV5-6 to TRBJ2-2, with 7 nucleotides matching TRBD2. CDR1 and CDR2 (germline): SGHDT, YYEEEE. V shed 5 bases and J 0 bases; nucleotides not matched to a gene: 7. This CDR3 has 16 residues. The CDR3 bases are TGTGCCAGCAGGTCGACTAGCTTTGCGAACACCGGGGAGCTGTTTTTT. Translated: CASRSTSFANTGELFF.

The chain is built from TRBV5-4 and TRBJ1-1; D perhaps matches TRBD1 (5 bases). Germline V gene sequence: CDR1 SGHNT, CDR2 YYREEE (reference sequence). V was shortened by 0 bases and J by 4 bases, with 13 bases between the two germline ends. CDR3 size: 15 residues. CDR3 sequence: CASSLAWGVSTEAFF. The CDR3 DNA follows: TGTGCCAGCAGCTTGGCGTGGGGGGTGAGCACTGAAGCTTTCTTT. The full variable domain, completed using reference TRBV5-4 and TRBJ1-1, is ETGVTQSPTHLIKTRGQQVTLRCSSQSGHNTVSWYQQALGQGPQFIFQYYREEENGRGNFPPRFSGLQFPNYSSELNVNALELDDSALYLCASSLAWGVSTEAFFGQGTRLTVV.

The chain recombines TRBV7-9 with TRBJ1-1, with TRBD1 identical over 7 bases. The V segment lost 5 bases and the J segment 7 bases; nucleotides outside the gene matches: 7. This CDR3 comprises 13 residues. Germline V lookup: CDR1 SEHNR, CDR2 FQNEAQ (reference sequence). CDR3 region: CASSQGVGFEAFF. The CDR3 DNA follows: TGTGCCAGCAGCCAGGGGGTCGGTTTTGAAGCTTTCTTT.

The CDR3 is CASSYSRQAMNTEAFF. The CDR3 DNA reads as TGTGCCAGCAGTTACTCGAGACAGGCCATGAACACTGAAGCTTTCTTT. This chain connects TRBV6-5 to TRBJ1-1, with TRBD1 as a possible D gene (6 bases). Germline V gene sequence: CDR1 MNHEY, CDR2 SVGAGI. Trimming removed 0 bases from V and 0 bases from J, with 11 bases in between. The CDR3 is 16 residues long.

The rearrangement uses TRBV9 and TRBJ1-2, with a tentative D call TRBD1 (5 bases). The germline gives CDR1 SGDLS, CDR2 YYNGEE. The CDR3 runs to 14 residues. Deletions cut 0 bases from V and 4 bases from J, with 10 bases between. For the CDR3, the DNA is TGTGCCAGCAGCGTAGCATCACAGGCCTATGGCTACACCTTC. Its protein is CASSVASQAYGYTF.